A selection of T cell receptor beta chains follows, all from one sample in a study of identical twins. TCRdb reanalysed the 5' RACE reads using MiXCR and keeps one entry per CDR3 protein. This sample yields 600,000 to 700,000 distinct CDR3 sequences, of which roughly 20% are seen a single time; 4% to 5.5% belongs to the top ten. This same sample was also taken into another study, of T cells expressing NK-cell markers.

The source material was PBMCs. The receptors come from a woman younger than 35 in good health. Each CDR3 is given with its conserved first and last residue. Fields, in order: clone size, V gene, D gene, J gene, CDR3 protein, CDR3 DNA. A D gene is named only where the DNA matches it firmly. Some rows mark clone size as missing; the rest say once, few, many or name a class of expanded clone.

.	TRBV5-6	TRBD1	TRBJ2-7	CASSTQGARTYEQYF	TGTGCCAGCAGCACGCAGGGGGCAAGAACCTACGAGCAGTACTTC
few	TRBV20-1	TRBD2	TRBJ2-7	CSAQYSGRKNEQYF	TGCAGTGCTCAATATAGCGGGAGGAAGAACGAGCAGTACTTC
.	TRBV3-1	.	TRBJ2-7	CACTKDLRDVGVAEQYF	TGTGCCTGCACCAAAGATCTCCGGGATGTGGGTGTGGCCGAGCAGTACTTC
.	TRBV6-1	TRBD2	TRBJ2-1	CASNPSAGGGSNEQFF	TGTGCCAGCAATCCCTCGGCGGGAGGTGGGTCCAATGAGCAGTTCTTC
.	TRBV7-8	TRBD2	TRBJ2-3	CASTPLGGGTDTQYF	TGTGCCAGCACCCCCCTTGGGGGGGGAACAGATACGCAGTATTTT
few	TRBV6-6	.	TRBJ1-2	CASLKGIYGYTF	TGTGCCAGCCTTAAGGGGATCTATGGCTACACCTTC
few	TRBV7-9	.	TRBJ1-2	CASSPPGYYGYTF	TGTGCCAGCAGCCCGCCAGGGTACTATGGCTACACCTTC
.	TRBV10-3	.	TRBJ2-5	CASHQPPGETQYF	TGTGCCAGTCATCAACCTCCGGGGGAGACCCAGTACTTC
.	TRBV20-1	TRBD1	TRBJ2-5	CSVPGQRQETQYF	TGCAGTGTTCCGGGACAGCGGCAAGAGACCCAGTACTTC
.	TRBV20-1	.	TRBJ1-1	CSARTGAGNTEAFF	TGCAGTGCTAGAACCGGGGCGGGAAACACTGAAGCTTTCTTT
.	TRBV29-1	TRBD1	TRBJ1-2	CSMRQGVHGYTF	TGCAGCATGAGACAGGGAGTTCATGGCTACACCTTC
few	TRBV20-1	.	TRBJ2-1	CSATQGGTYNEQFF	TGCAGTGCTACCCAGGGCGGGACCTACAATGAGCAGTTCTTC
.	TRBV7-8	TRBD2	TRBJ2-1	CASSLRGPAGGKGEQFF	TGTGCCAGCAGCTTAAGAGGTCCAGCGGGGGGGAAGGGTGAGCAGTTCTTC
few	TRBV7-2	TRBD2	TRBJ2-1	CASSLGLASSVEQFF	TGTGCCAGCAGCTTAGGACTAGCGTCAAGCGTTGAGCAGTTCTTC
few	TRBV6-1	.	TRBJ2-7	CASRPPTRSEQYF	TGTGCCAGCAGGCCCCCCACTAGGAGCGAGCAGTACTTC
many	TRBV4-3	.	TRBJ2-3	CASSQGGGSTDTQYF	TGCGCCAGCAGCCAAGGCGGCGGGAGCACAGATACGCAGTATTTT
.	TRBV12-3/TRBV12-4	TRBD2	TRBJ2-3	CASSFSLAGGGADTQYF	TGTGCCAGCAGTTTTTCGCTAGCGGGAGGAGGGGCAGATACGCAGTATTTT
.	TRBV4-3	.	TRBJ2-5	CASSQDPWEGTQYF	TGCGCCAGCAGCCAAGACCCCTGGGAAGGGACCCAGTACTTC
few	TRBV12-5	.	TRBJ2-7	CASGPPGTWLLYEQYF	TGTGCTAGTGGCCCCCCGGGGACATGGTTATTATACGAGCAGTACTTC
few	TRBV7-2	TRBD1	TRBJ1-1	CASSTGQGVNTEAFF	TGTGCCAGCAGCACGGGCCAGGGGGTGAACACTGAAGCTTTCTTT
.	TRBV6-6	.	TRBJ1-1	CASTWDTTEAFF	TGTGCCAGCACATGGGACACTACAGAAGCTTTCTTT
few	TRBV20-1	TRBD1	TRBJ1-1	CSARTGQENTEAFF	TGCAGTGCTAGAACAGGACAGGAGAACACTGAAGCTTTCTTT
.	TRBV9	TRBD1	TRBJ2-1	CASSDRQGLNNEQFF	TGTGCCAGCAGCGACCGACAGGGTCTCAACAATGAGCAGTTCTTC
.	TRBV5-1	.	TRBJ2-7	CASSLGGEFYEQYF	TGCGCCAGCAGCTTGGGGGGGGAATTCTACGAGCAGTACTTC
few	TRBV20-1	.	TRBJ2-3	CSAGGAPRGTDTQYF	TGCAGTGCCGGCGGGGCTCCACGGGGGACAGATACGCAGTATTTT